This TCR beta chain was retrieved from a study of blood T cell repertoires in COVID-19. Study overall: Samples taken during acute and convalescent COVID-19 were collected in the United States, Italy and Spain. T cells, B-cell-depleted T cells, or PBMCs supplied cDNA or gDNA.

In the original workflow: For nucleated cells, counts were estimated from reference gene primer amplification. Profiled with immunoSEQ multiplex PCR; TCRdb holds only in-frame clones, not every one. V, J and clone size reflect that table, while D and trimming were determined from the DNA. The table records 100,000 to 150,000 clones, around 90% of them present only once. The germline V gene encodes CDR1 KGHDR and CDR2 SFDVKD. The V gene end was trimmed by 4 bases and the J gene end by 2 bases; junction bases not matched to a gene: 4. This CDR3 is 15 amino acids long. The material sequenced was peripheral blood. The rearrangement uses TRBV24-1 and TRBJ2-7; 10 nucleotides agree with TRBD2. The TCR sequence derives from a human donor in a cohort sampled during active COVID-19. Here the CDR3 reads CATSEASGSAYEQYF. The CDR3 nucleotides read TGTGCCACCAGTGAAGCTAGCGGGAGTGCCTACGAGCAGTACTTC.